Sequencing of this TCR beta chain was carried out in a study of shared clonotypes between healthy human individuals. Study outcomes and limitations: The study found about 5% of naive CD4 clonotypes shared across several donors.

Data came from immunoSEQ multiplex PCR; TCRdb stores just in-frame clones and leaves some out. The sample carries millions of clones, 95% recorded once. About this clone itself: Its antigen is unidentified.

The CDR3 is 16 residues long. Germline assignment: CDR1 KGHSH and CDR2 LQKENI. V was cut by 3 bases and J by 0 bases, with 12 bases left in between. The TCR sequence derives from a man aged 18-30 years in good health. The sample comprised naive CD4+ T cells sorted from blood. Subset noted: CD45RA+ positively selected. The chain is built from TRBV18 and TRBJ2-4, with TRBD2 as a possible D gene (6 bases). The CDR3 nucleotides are TGTGCCAGCTCACCGACCGGGGGAGTAGCCAAAAACATTCAGTACTTC. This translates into CASSPTGGVAKNIQYF.